This T cell receptor (beta chain) stems from a study of response to subunit inactivated influenza vaccine. The CDR3 runs to 15 residues. Between the trimmed V and J ends, which lost 4 bases and 3 bases, there was a span of 14 bases. CDR1 and CDR2 (germline): SGDLS, YYNGEE. TCRdb redid the calling of the RT-PCR reads with MiXCR, one entry per CDR3 protein. The table lists some 200,000 distinct CDR3 sequences, 10% to 15% of them singletons, with less than 30% in the top ten. These data also formed part of another study, on T cells expressing NK-cell markers. That report adds: TCR beta cDNA was generated via 5'RACE template switching incorporating UMIs.

The clonotype was recovered from a middle-aged man who received an inactivated influenza vaccine. This material consisted of CD8+ T cells sorted from PBMCs, taken 11 to 12 days after vaccination. The chain joins TRBV9 to TRBJ2-1; D is undetermined. The CDR3 sequence is CASSPPRLGYNEQFF. CDR3 DNA sequence: TGTGCCAGCAGCCCCCCCCGTTTAGGCTACAATGAGCAGTTCTTC.